A single sample gave rise to the 30 T cell receptor beta chains below, sequenced in a study of blood T cell repertoires in COVID-19. Clones were read by immunoSEQ multiplex PCR, and TCRdb kept only the in-frame ones, dropping some. The sample contains under 300,000 clones, 85% to 90% of which appear only once. Sequenced sample: peripheral blood. The receptors here all came from an older woman with active or convalescent COVID-19.

The chain has TRBV9 and TRBJ1-1; perhaps TRBD1 as D (6 bases). Germline V lookup: CDR1 SGDLS, CDR2 YYNGEE. The ends were cut back, 4 bases at V and 3 bases at J, with 16 bases in the middle. The CDR3 loop spans 15 amino acids. CDR3 DNA sequence: TGTGCCAGCAGCAATCGGGACATTTTACACACTGAAGCTTTCTTT. This translates into CASSNRDILHTEAFF.

The chain recombines TRBV5-1 with TRBJ1-1, with unresolved D. V was clipped by 6 bases and J by 0 bases, with 12 bases between them. The CDR3 extends over 14 amino acids. Germline V gene lookup returns CDR1 SGHRS and CDR2 YFSETQ. CDR3: CASKGGNMNTEAFF. The CDR3, as DNA: TGCGCCAGCAAGGGAGGAAATATGAACACTGAAGCTTTCTTT.

The chain recombines TRBV12-3 or TRBV12-4 with TRBJ1-1; no clear D. Trimming cost V 6 bases and J 2 bases, with 10 bases left between them. The CDR3 has 13 residues. The CDR3 loop reads CASSVRGNTEAFF. In nucleotides, the CDR3 is TGTGCCAGCAGCGTGCGGGGTAACACTGAAGCTTTCTTT.

This clone appeared a single time. This chain uses TRBV11-2 with TRBJ1-3, with 7 positions matching TRBD1. This CDR3 is built from 11 residues. CDR1 SGHAT and CDR2 FQNNGV come from the germline V gene. V lost 4 bases, J lost 15 bases, and 6 bases stayed unmatched. The CDR3 sequence: CASSSSYRGYF. CDR3 DNA sequence: TGTGCCAGCAGCTCTAGCTACAGGGGATATTTT.

Only one count was recorded for this clone. The rearrangement joins TRBV27 to TRBJ1-2; the match to TRBD1 covers 8 bases. The CDR3 extends over 15 amino acids. Looked up from germline, CDR1 is MNHEY and CDR2 is SMNVEV (reference sequence). J lost 8 bases, V lost 4 bases, and 12 bases had no gene match. The CDR3 sequence: CASSSGQDHSGGYTF. The CDR3, as DNA: TGTGCCAGCAGTTCGGGACAGGACCATTCGGGCGGCTACACCTTC.

The V gene is TRBV11-3, the J gene TRBJ2-3; D gene unclear. CDR1 SGHNT and CDR2 YENEEA come from the germline V gene. CDR3 length equals 12 residues. V was pared by 4 bases and J by 2 bases, with 4 bases between. In DNA, the CDR3 is TGTGCCAGCAGCTCCAACACAGATACGCAGTATTTT. Its translation is CASSSNTDTQYF.

The V and J genes are TRBV7-2 and TRBJ1-1; D remains unclear. The CDR3 is made up of 14 amino acids. Deletions cut 2 bases from V and 1 base from J, with 8 bases between. Germline V CDR1 and CDR2: SGHTA, FQGNSA. The CDR3 coding sequence is TGTGCCAGCAGCTTATACATGTGGAACACTGAAGCTTTCTTT. Protein sequence: CASSLYMWNTEAFF.

The chain is built from TRBV19 and TRBJ1-2, with 7 bases aligning to TRBD1. V was pared by 5 bases and J by 4 bases, with 22 bases of the junction left unmatched. This CDR3 spans 19 amino acids. Germline V gene data show CDR1 as LNHDA and CDR2 as SQIVND (reference sequence). CDR3 DNA sequence: TGTGCCAGTAGTCTCACGACTTCCGGGACAGCCTTTTCACTCTATGGCTACACCTTC. The encoded protein is CASSLTTSGTAFSLYGYTF. Supplemented by reference TRBV19 and TRBJ1-2, the full variable domain reads DGGITQSPKYLFRKEGQNVTLSCEQNLNHDAMYWYRQDPGQGLRLIYYSQIVNDFQKGDIAEGYSVSREKKESFPLTVTSAQKNPTAFYLCASSLTTSGTAFSLYGYTFGSGTRLTVV.

The rearrangement links TRBV3-1 (or the pseudogene TRBV3-2) to TRBJ2-1, with TRBD2 identical over 8 bases. With 3 bases clipped from V and 3 bases from J, the junction kept 7 bases outside the gene matches. Per germline, CDR1 LGHDT and CDR2 YNNKEL (reference sequence). The CDR3 length is 16 residues. In DNA form, the CDR3 reads TGTGCCAGCAGCCAGTACGTAGGGACTAGCTACAATGAGCAGTTCTTC. It specifies CASSQYVGTSYNEQFF.

Concerning this clone itself: The sample holds other DNA sequences that translate to the same CDR3. The V call is TRBV5-1, the J call TRBJ2-7; 7 positions match TRBD1. CDR1 is SGHRS, CDR2 YFSETQ, per germline. The CDR3 covers 14 residues. V gave up 0 bases and J gave up 2 bases; unmatched junction bases: 2. DNA for the CDR3: TGCGCCAGCAGCTTGGGGGACAGCACCTACGAGCAGTACTTC. This encodes CASSLGDSTYEQYF.

This clone was counted a single time. J is TRBJ1-1 and V is TRBV7-8; D uncertain. The germline CDR1 and CDR2 sequences are SGHVS and FQNEAQ. This CDR3 has 11 amino acids. With 6 bases removed from V and 10 bases from J, the gap between germline ends came to 12 bases. DNA for the CDR3: TGTGCCAGCAGTCCCGGGTCGGGAGCTTTCTTT. This codes for CASSPGSGAFF.

The chain employs TRBV24-1 and TRBJ2-3; possible D gene TRBD2, 5 bases. Germline V gene lookup returns CDR1 KGHDR and CDR2 SFDVKD. The CDR3 length is 16 residues. V gave up 5 bases and J gave up 1 base, with 15 bases separating them. The CDR3 DNA reads as TGTGCCACCAGTGCCGCGGGTCTTGGGGGCACAGATACGCAGTATTTT. Translated, it gives CATSAAGLGGTDTQYF.

This clone was counted between two and nine times. Written as DNA, the CDR3 is TGTGCCAGCAGCTTAGCGTTTGGCCAGGGGTCGGGCGAGCAGTACTTC. Amino acids: CASSLAFGQGSGEQYF. The chain has TRBV7-8 and TRBJ2-7, with D possibly matching TRBD1 (6 bases). Germline V gives CDR1 SGHVS, CDR2 FQNEAQ. This CDR3 comprises 16 residues. V dropped 0 bases and J dropped 6 bases, with 18 bases sitting between them.

V and J are TRBV19 and TRBJ1-3; TRBD1 agrees at 7 bases. CDR3 length: 14 amino acids. Germline lookup yields CDR1 LNHDA and CDR2 SQIVND (reference sequence). J gave up 4 bases and V 5 bases, and 5 bases lay outside the gene matches. The CDR3 nucleotides are TGTGCCAGTAGTCCCCAGGGGGTCGGAAACACCATATATTTT. Translating gives CASSPQGVGNTIYF.

The chain combines TRBV2 with TRBJ1-2; 12 nucleotides match TRBD1. The CDR3 extends over 15 amino acids. The V and J ends lost 3 bases and 3 bases, in that order; junction bases with no gene match: 2. Germline assignment: CDR1 SNHLY and CDR2 FYNNEI. For the CDR3, the DNA is TGTGCCAGCAGTGACGGGACAGGGGGCGACTATGGCTACACCTTC. It codes for CASSDGTGGDYGYTF.

The chain carries TRBV7-9 and TRBJ2-5; TRBD2 agrees at 12 bases. With V trimmed by 5 bases and J by 5 bases, 12 bases remained unmatched. Germline V lookup: CDR1 SEHNR, CDR2 FQNEAQ (reference sequence). This CDR3 is 17 amino acids long. CDR3 sequence (DNA): TGTGCCAGCAGCCGAAATGGACTAGCGGGGACCGGCGAGACCCAGTACTTC. Translation gives CASSRNGLAGTGETQYF.

This chain links TRBV4-2 with TRBJ1-5; maybe TRBD1 (5 bases). The CDR3 consists of 14 residues. Per germline, CDR1 LGHNA and CDR2 YNFKEQ. V was pared by 3 bases and J by 7 bases, with 13 bases between. CDR3 in amino acids: CASSQGGENQPQHF. CDR3 nucleotide sequence: TGTGCCAGCAGCCAGGGGGGAGAGAACCAGCCCCAGCATTTT.

CDR3 DNA sequence: TGTGCCAGCAGTTGGGGGACAGGGACCTACGAGCAGTACTTC. It encodes CASSWGTGTYEQYF. This chain connects TRBV27 to TRBJ2-7; TRBD1 aligns across 9 bases. This CDR3 region has 14 residues. J lost 2 bases, V lost 4 bases, and 3 bases had no gene match. Germline CDR1 and CDR2: MNHEY and SMNVEV (reference sequence).

The rearrangement joins TRBV14 to TRBJ1-1, with D possibly TRBD1 on 5 matching bases. With 3 bases removed from V and 5 bases from J, the gap between germline ends came to 10 bases. This CDR3 is 13 amino acids long. Per germline, CDR1 SGHDN and CDR2 FVKESK. CDR3 DNA sequence: TGTGCCAGCAGCCAGATGGGGCAAACTGAAGCTTTCTTT. Translated, it gives CASSQMGQTEAFF.

The rearrangement joins TRBV29-1 to TRBJ2-7; tentative D call: TRBD2 (5 bases). CDR3 size: 11 residues. CDR1 is SQVTM, CDR2 ANQGSEA, per germline. Between the trimmed V and J ends, which lost 6 bases and 3 bases, there was a span of 9 bases. CDR3 coding DNA: TGCAGCGTAGCGGCAGTCTACGAGCAGTACTTC. Its protein is CSVAAVYEQYF.

The chain links TRBV2 to TRBJ2-1; 9 bases agree with TRBD1. CDR3 size: 13 residues. V lost 7 bases, J lost 9 bases, and 7 bases stayed unmatched. Germline V gene data show CDR1 as SNHLY and CDR2 as FYNNEI. The CDR3 region is CASTYSTGGEQFF. Here the CDR3 DNA reads TGTGCCAGCACCTATTCGACAGGGGGTGAGCAGTTCTTC.

This chain joins TRBV6-2 or TRBV6-3 and TRBJ2-7; D is unclear. CDR1 is MNHEY, CDR2 SVGEGT, per germline. This CDR3 spans 11 amino acids. Trimming removed 2 bases at V and 3 bases at J, with 2 bases between. Here the CDR3 DNA reads TGTGCCAGCAGTTACCTCTACGAGCAGTACTTC. This codes for CASSYLYEQYF.

V gene TRBV19 combines with J gene TRBJ2-5, with D hard to call. The ends were cut back, 3 bases at V and 2 bases at J, with 7 bases in the middle. The germline gives CDR1 LNHDA, CDR2 SQIVND (reference sequence). CDR3 size: 13 residues. In DNA form, the CDR3 reads TGTGCCAGTAGTATGGCCGCACAAGAGACCCAGTACTTC. Encoded protein: CASSMAAQETQYF.

The rearrangement uses TRBV6-2 or TRBV6-3 and TRBJ1-5; TRBD1 might be the D (6 bases). The CDR3 has 16 residues. CDR1 and CDR2 (germline): MNHEY, SVGEGT. Trimming removed 2 bases from V and 1 base from J, with 12 bases in between. The CDR3, as DNA: TGTGCCAGCAGTTACGAAACAGGGACGAGCAATCAGCCCCAGCATTTT. This sequence encodes CASSYETGTSNQPQHF.

The chain employs TRBV27 and TRBJ1-4, with TRBD1 as a possible D gene (5 bases). CDR1 and CDR2 from the germline V gene are MNHEY and SMNVEV (reference sequence). Trimming removed 0 bases at V and 1 base at J, with 6 bases between. The CDR3 has 15 amino acids. The CDR3 DNA sequence: TGTGCCAGCAGTTTATCGGGGGGAACTAATGAAAAACTGTTTTTT. Encoded protein: CASSLSGGTNEKLFF.

The genes are TRBV27 and TRBJ1-1; D might be TRBD1 (5 bases). The CDR3 contains 13 residues. Germline V gene sequence: CDR1 MNHEY, CDR2 SMNVEV (reference sequence). V lost 5 bases to trimming and J lost 6 bases, with 13 bases between them. The CDR3 sequence is CASSPPGFPEAFF. The DNA for the CDR3 is TGTGCCAGCAGTCCGCCAGGGTTCCCTGAAGCTTTCTTT.

The chain couples TRBV18 to TRBJ1-2; 8 bases fit TRBD1. The germline V gene encodes CDR1 KGHSH and CDR2 LQKENI. V shed 2 bases and J 4 bases; nucleotides not matched to a gene: 6. The CDR3 runs 15 residues. The CDR3 coding sequence is TGTGCCAGCTCACCAGCAGGGGGCTCAGGCTATGGCTACACCTTC. Translation: CASSPAGGSGYGYTF.

The V call is TRBV19, the J call TRBJ2-1, with D maybe TRBD1 (6 bases). There are 15 residues in the CDR3. V was pared by 3 bases and J by 0 bases, with 9 bases between. Germline V gene data show CDR1 as LNHDA and CDR2 as SQIVND (reference sequence). This CDR3 is CASSMGALSYNEQFF. The CDR3 DNA is TGTGCCAGTAGTATGGGGGCCCTCTCCTACAATGAGCAGTTCTTC.

The chain couples TRBV12-3 or TRBV12-4 to TRBJ1-2; 12 nucleotides line up with TRBD1. V gave up 8 bases and J gave up 6 bases; unmatched junction bases: 4. CDR3 length equals 13 residues. As DNA, the CDR3 is TGTGCCAGCGGGACAGGGGGCGAAAATGGCTACACCTTC. Translation gives CASGTGGENGYTF.

The table lists this clone with a count of one. This chain uses TRBV25-1 with TRBJ2-4; D call uncertain. Germline V gives CDR1 MGHDK, CDR2 SYGVNS. There are 15 residues in the CDR3. Trimming stripped 1 base from V and 0 bases from J, with 7 bases between. The CDR3: CASSEFYRAKNIQYF. CDR3 coding DNA: TGTGCCAGCAGTGAATTCTACAGAGCCAAAAACATTCAGTACTTC.